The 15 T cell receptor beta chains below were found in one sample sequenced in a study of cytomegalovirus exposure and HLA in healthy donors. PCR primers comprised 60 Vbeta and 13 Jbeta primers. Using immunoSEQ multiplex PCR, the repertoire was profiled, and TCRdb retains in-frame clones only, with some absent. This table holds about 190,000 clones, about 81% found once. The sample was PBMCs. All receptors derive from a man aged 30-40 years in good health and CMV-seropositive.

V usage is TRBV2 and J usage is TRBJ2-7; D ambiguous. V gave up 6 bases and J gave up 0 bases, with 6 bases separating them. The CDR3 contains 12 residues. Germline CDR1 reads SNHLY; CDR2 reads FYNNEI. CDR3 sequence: CASRISSYEQYF. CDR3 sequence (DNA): TGTGCCAGCAGGATTAGCTCCTACGAGCAGTACTTC. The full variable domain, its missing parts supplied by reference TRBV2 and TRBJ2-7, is EPEVTQTPSHQVTQMGQEVILRCVPISNHLYFYWYRQILGQKVEFLVSFYNNEISEKSEIFDDQFSVERPDGSNFTLKIRSTKLEDSAMYFCASRISSYEQYFGPGTRLTVT.

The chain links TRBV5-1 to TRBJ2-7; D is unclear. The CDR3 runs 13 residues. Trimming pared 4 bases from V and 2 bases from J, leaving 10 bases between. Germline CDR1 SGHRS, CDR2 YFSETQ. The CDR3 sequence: CASSPPTTYEQYF. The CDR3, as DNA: TGCGCCAGCAGCCCCCCCACAACCTACGAGCAGTACTTC.

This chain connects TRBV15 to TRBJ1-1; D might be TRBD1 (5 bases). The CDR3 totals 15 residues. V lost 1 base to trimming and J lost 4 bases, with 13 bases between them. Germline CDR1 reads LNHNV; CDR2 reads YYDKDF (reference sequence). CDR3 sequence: CATSRAGGLGTEAFF. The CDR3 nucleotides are TGTGCCACCAGCAGAGCCGGGGGGTTGGGCACTGAAGCTTTCTTT.

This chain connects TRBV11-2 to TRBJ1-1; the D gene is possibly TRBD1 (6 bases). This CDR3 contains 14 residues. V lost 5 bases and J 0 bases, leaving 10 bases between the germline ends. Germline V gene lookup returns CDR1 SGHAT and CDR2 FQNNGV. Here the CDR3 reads CASSMGDMNTEAFF. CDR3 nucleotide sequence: TGTGCCAGCAGCATGGGGGACATGAACACTGAAGCTTTCTTT.

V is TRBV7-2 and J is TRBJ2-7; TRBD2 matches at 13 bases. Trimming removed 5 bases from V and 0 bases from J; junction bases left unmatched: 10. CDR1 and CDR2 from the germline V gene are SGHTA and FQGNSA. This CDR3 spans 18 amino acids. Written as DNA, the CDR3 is TGTGCCAGCAGCCCCCGGACTAGCGGGGGCCCGAGCTCCTACGAGCAGTACTTC. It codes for CASSPRTSGGPSSYEQYF.

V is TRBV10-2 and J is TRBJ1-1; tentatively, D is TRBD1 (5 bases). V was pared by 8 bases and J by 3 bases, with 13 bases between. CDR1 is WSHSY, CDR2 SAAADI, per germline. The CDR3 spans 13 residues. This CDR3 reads CASRTTGDTEAFF. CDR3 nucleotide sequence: TGCGCCAGCCGGACAACGGGGGACACTGAAGCTTTCTTT.

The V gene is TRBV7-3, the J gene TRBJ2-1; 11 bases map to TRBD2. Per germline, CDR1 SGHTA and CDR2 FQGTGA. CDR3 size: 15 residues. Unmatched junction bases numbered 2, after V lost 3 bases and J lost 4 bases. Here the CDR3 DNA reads TGTGCCAGCAGCTTGGTAGCGGGGGGGTACAATGAGCAGTTCTTC. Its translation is CASSLVAGGYNEQFF.

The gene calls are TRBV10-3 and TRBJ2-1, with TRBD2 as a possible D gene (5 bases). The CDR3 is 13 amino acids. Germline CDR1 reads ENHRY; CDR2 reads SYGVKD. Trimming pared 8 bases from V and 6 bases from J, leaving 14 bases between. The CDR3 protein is CAISRAEGNEQFF. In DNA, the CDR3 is TGTGCCATCTCTAGGGCCGAGGGCAATGAGCAGTTCTTC.

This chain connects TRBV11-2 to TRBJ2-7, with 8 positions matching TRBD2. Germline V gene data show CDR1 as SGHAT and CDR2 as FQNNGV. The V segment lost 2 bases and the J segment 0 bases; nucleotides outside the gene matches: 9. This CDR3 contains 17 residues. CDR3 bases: TGTGCCAGCAGCTTACTCGGGAGGGCCTTTAGCTCCTACGAGCAGTACTTC. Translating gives CASSLLGRAFSSYEQYF. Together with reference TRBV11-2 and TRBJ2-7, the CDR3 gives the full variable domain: EAGVAQSPRYKIIEKRQSVAFWCNPISGHATLYWYQQILGQGPKLLIQFQNNGVVDDSQLPKDRFSAERLKGVDSTLKIQPAKLEDSAVYLCASSLLGRAFSSYEQYFGPGTRLTVT.

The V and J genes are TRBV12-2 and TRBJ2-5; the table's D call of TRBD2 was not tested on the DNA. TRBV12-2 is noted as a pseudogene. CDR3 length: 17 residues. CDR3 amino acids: CASRFSRVTSGEHTQYF. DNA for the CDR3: TGTGCAAGTCGCTTCTCCAGGGTGACTAGCGGGGAGCACACCCAGTACTTC.

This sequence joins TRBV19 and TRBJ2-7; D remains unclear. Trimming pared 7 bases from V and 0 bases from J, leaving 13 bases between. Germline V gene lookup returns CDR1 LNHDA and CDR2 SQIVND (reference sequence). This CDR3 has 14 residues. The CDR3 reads CASTPTPSSYEQYF. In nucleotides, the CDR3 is TGTGCCAGTACCCCGACTCCGAGCTCCTACGAGCAGTACTTC.

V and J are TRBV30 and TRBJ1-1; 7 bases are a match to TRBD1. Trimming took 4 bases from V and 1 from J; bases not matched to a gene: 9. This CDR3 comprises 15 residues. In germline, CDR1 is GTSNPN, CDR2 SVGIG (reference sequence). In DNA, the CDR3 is TGTGCCTGGACTCCCAAGGGACAGCCGAACACTGAAGCTTTCTTT. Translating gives CAWTPKGQPNTEAFF. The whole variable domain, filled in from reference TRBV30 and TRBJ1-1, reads SQTIHQWPATLVQPVGSPLSLECTVEGTSNPNLYWYRQAAGRGLQLLFYSVGIGQISSEVPQNLSASRPQDRQFILSSKKLLLSDSGFYLCAWTPKGQPNTEAFFGQGTRLTVV.

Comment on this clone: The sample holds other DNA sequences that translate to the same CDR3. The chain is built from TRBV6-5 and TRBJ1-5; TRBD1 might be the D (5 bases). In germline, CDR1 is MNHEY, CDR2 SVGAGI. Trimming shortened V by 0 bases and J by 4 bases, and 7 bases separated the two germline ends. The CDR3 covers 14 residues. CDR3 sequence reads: CASSYSGGNQPQHF. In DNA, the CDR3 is TGTGCCAGCAGTTACTCGGGGGGTAATCAGCCCCAGCATTTT.

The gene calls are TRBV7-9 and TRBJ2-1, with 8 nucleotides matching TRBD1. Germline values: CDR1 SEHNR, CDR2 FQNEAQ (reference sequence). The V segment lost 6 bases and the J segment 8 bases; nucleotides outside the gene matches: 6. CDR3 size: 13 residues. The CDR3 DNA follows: TGTGCCAGCAGGACGACAGGGGTCGATGAGCAGTTCTTC. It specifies CASRTTGVDEQFF. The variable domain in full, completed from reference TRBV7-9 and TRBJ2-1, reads DTGVSQNPRHKITKRGQNVTFRCDPISEHNRLYWYRQTLGQGPEFLTYFQNEAQLEKSRLLSDRFSAERPKGSFSTLEIQRTEQGDSAMYLCASRTTGVDEQFFGPGTRLTVL.

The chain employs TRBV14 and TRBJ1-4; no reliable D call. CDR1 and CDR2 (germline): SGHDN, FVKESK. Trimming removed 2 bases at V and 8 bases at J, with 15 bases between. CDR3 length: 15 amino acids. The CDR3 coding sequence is TGTGCCAGCAGCCAATCCCGAGGAGTTGGGGAAAAACTGTTTTTT. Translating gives CASSQSRGVGEKLFF.